These 24 T cell receptor beta chains share one sample of origin, sequenced in a study of breast tumors, draining lymph nodes, adjacent tissues. Using its own MiXCR run on the multiplex PCR reads, TCRdb lists one record per CDR3 protein. The sample contains about 180,000 distinct CDR3 sequences, around a third of which appear only once. Breast cancer patients provided tissue from their axillary draining lymph nodes. Specimen: axillary lymph node tissue. The receptors derive from a female donor with breast cancer. Some clones in this sample may be carry-over from other donors' samples.

Details on this clonotype: An end of the junction does not agree with germline; a read error may underlie this. The rearrangement links TRBV19 to TRBJ1-2; unclear D gene. Germline CDR1 reads LNHDA; CDR2 reads SQIVND (reference sequence). The CDR3 is 15 amino acids. The CDR3: CASSPTAGANHGYTF. The CDR3 DNA reads TGTGCCAGTAGCCCTACAGCTGGTGCTAACCATGGCTACACCTTC.

Many counts were recorded for this clonotype. The CDR3 nucleotides read TGTGCCAGCAGTTATGACAGGGGGCGCGAGTACGAGCAGTACTTC. It specifies CASSYDRGREYEQYF. The V and J genes are TRBV11-2 and TRBJ2-7; 10 bases match TRBD1. The CDR3 sequence is 15 residues long. CDR1 is SGHAT and CDR2 is FQNNGV in the germline V gene. V was clipped by 6 bases and J by 4 bases; unmatched bases: 9.

Regarding this clonotype: This may arise from a read error, as a much more abundant clone is one base away. V is TRBV7-2 and J is TRBJ1-3; D is ambiguous. Germline V lookup: CDR1 SGHTA, CDR2 FQGNSA. The CDR3 sequence is 17 residues long. The CDR3 nucleotides read TGTGCCAGCAGCTCTGTCCGTACAGTTCAATCTGGAAACCCCATATATTTT. It is translated as CASSSVRTVQSGNPIYF.

Comment on this clonotype: Its ends do not fully match the called genes, so a read error is possible. The V call is TRBV29-1, the J call TRBJ2-3, with a weak D call TRBD2 (6 bases). The CDR3 has 14 residues. Germline lookup yields CDR1 SQVTM and CDR2 ANQGSEA. Here the CDR3 reads CSVPHGTSADTQCF. CDR3 sequence (DNA): TGCAGCGTTCCTCACGGGACTTCTGCAGATACGCAGTGTTTT.

In this sample, this clonotype turned up many times. CDR3 amino acids: CASSEALMGSNDEKLFF. The DNA for the CDR3 is TGTGCCAGCAGTGAAGCGCTGATGGGGAGTAACGATGAAAAACTGTTTTTT. This chain joins TRBV2 and TRBJ1-4; D ambiguous. The CDR3 length is 17 residues. Looked up from germline, CDR1 is SNHLY and CDR2 is FYNNEI. Between the trimmed V and J ends, which lost 0 bases and 6 bases, there was a span of 17 bases.

On this clonotype: One end of the junction is discordant with germline, which a read error may explain. The J gene is TRBJ2-3, the V gene TRBV9; D is possibly TRBD1 (6 bases). The germline CDR1 and CDR2 sequences are SGDLS and YYNGEE. CDR3 length equals 15 residues. The CDR3 bases are TGTGCCAGCAGAGTAGGGGGAACGAACACAGATACGCAGTATTTT. Its translation: CASRVGGTNTDTQYF.

In its sample, this clonotype was seen many times. This rearrangement joins TRBV2 to TRBJ1-2, with TRBD1 as a possible D gene (5 bases). V gave up 4 bases and J gave up 6 bases, with 15 bases separating them. This CDR3 contains 14 residues. In germline, CDR1 is SNHLY, CDR2 FYNNEI. CDR3 DNA sequence: TGTGCCAGCAGTGCAGATCGGGACGGGCATGGCTACACCTTC. This encodes CASSADRDGHGYTF. Variable domain in full (rest from reference TRBV2 and TRBJ1-2): EPEVTQTPSHQVTQMGQEVILRCVPISNHLYFYWYRQILGQKVEFLVSFYNNEISEKSEIFDDQFSVERPDGSNFTLKIRSTKLEDSAMYFCASSADRDGHGYTFGSGTRLTVV.

This clonotype has ten or more counts. The rearrangement uses TRBV18 and TRBJ2-7; D is ambiguous. The germline V and J ends were trimmed by 3 bases and 2 bases, with 17 bases remaining between them. CDR1 is KGHSH and CDR2 is LQKENI in the germline V gene. The CDR3 runs 16 residues. The CDR3 sequence: CASSPGSWTVTYEQYF. For the CDR3, the DNA is TGTGCCAGCTCACCGGGTAGTTGGACGGTGACCTACGAGCAGTACTTC.

The chain couples TRBV6-5 to TRBJ1-4, with D tentatively TRBD1 (5 bases). The J call is in doubt because the DNA end fits TRBJ1-1 better. Germline-derived CDR1 and CDR2 are MNHEY and SVGAGI. This CDR3 is 15 amino acids long. The CDR3 DNA is TGTGCCAGCAGCCGTGCACCGGGACTGAACACTGAAGCTTTCTTT. As protein: CASSRAPGLNTEAFF.

The table lists this clonotype with many counts. The junction and the germline gene differ at one end; a read error may be behind it. J is TRBJ1-4 and V is TRBV4-1; D gene ambiguous. The length of the CDR3 is 12 residues. CDR1 and CDR2 (germline): MGHRA, YSYEKL. The CDR3, as DNA: TGCGCCAGCAGCCAAGATGGCGAAATACTGTTTTTT. Protein sequence: CASSQDGEILFF.

This clonotype was seen ten or more times. The CDR3 DNA is TGTGCCACCAGTGGCCCGACTAGCGGGGGGGATGAGCAGTTCTTC. Its translation: CATSGPTSGGDEQFF. This chain links TRBV24-1 with TRBJ2-1, with TRBD2 matching over 14 bases. After removal of 5 bases from V and 8 bases from J, the junction contained 4 bases not matched to a gene. This CDR3 spans 15 amino acids. The germline gives CDR1 KGHDR, CDR2 SFDVKD.

Notes on this clonotype: One end of the junction does not line up with germline, which may come from a read error. V gene TRBV27 combines with J gene TRBJ2-2; D is undetermined. Germline CDR1 reads MNHEY; CDR2 reads SMNVEV (reference sequence). The CDR3 runs 13 residues. The CDR3 here is CTSSLLNTGELFF. The CDR3 DNA reads as TGTACCAGCAGCTTGTTGAACACCGGGGAGCTGTTTTTT.

Only a few counts were recorded for this clonotype. The chain carries TRBV27 and TRBJ2-1; the D gene is possibly TRBD1 (7 bases). CDR1 and CDR2 from the germline V gene are MNHEY and SMNVEV (reference sequence). The V end lost 6 bases, the J end lost 9 bases, and 15 bases lay between the germline ends. The CDR3 covers 13 residues. The CDR3 DNA sequence: TGTGCCAGCAGGGCAGGGGGGTTTGGTGAGCAGTTCTTC. Its translation: CASRAGGFGEQFF.

This clonotype was counted many times. The chain is built from TRBV20-1 and TRBJ2-7; D tentatively reads TRBD1 or TRBD2 (6 bases each). Per the germline V gene, CDR1 is DFQATT and CDR2 is SNEGSKA (reference sequence). The V and J ends lost 5 bases and 7 bases respectively, with 18 bases between them. This CDR3 region has 13 residues. The CDR3 DNA sequence: TGCAGTGCTCACGGATGGGGGGCGTCAGAGCAGTACTTC. Residues: CSAHGWGASEQYF.

This clonotype turned up a few times. A much more abundant neighbour one base away suggests this may be a read error. The chain joins TRBV6-1 to TRBJ1-5; D unclear. Germline V lookup: CDR1 MNHNS, CDR2 SASEGT. V gave up 5 bases and J gave up 5 bases, with 10 bases separating them. This CDR3 comprises 13 residues. This CDR3 reads CASSQTWDQPQHF. CDR3 sequence (DNA): TGTGCCAGCAGTCAAACATGGGATCAGCCCCAGCATTTT.

This clonotype was observed many times. This chain uses TRBV15 with TRBJ1-2; 10 nucleotides agree with TRBD1. This CDR3 spans 15 amino acids. From germline, CDR1 is LNHNV and CDR2 YYDKDF (reference sequence). V trimming: 4 bases; J trimming: 5 bases; junction bases outside the gene matches: 7. The CDR3 nucleotides are TGTGCCACCAGCATAATCAGGACAGGGGGATATGGCTACACCTTC. Encoded protein: CATSIIRTGGYGYTF.

This clonotype was recorded at least ten times. The rearrangement uses TRBV5-8 and TRBJ2-6; D gene uncertain. Germline V lookup: CDR1 SGHTS, CDR2 YDEGEE. Trimming took 1 base from V and 4 from J, leaving 6 bases between them. This CDR3 is built from 14 residues. DNA for the CDR3: TGTGCCAGCAGCTTGTACGCCGGGGCCAACGTCCTGACTTTC. Residues: CASSLYAGANVLTF.

This rearrangement joins TRBV3-1 to TRBJ2-7; D is possibly TRBD1 (7 bases). V lost 0 bases and J lost 6, with 21 bases in between. Per germline, CDR1 LGHDT and CDR2 YNNKEL (reference sequence). The CDR3 is 17 residues long. The chain's CDR3 is CASSQETSGGWNVEQYF. In DNA, the CDR3 is TGTGCCAGCAGCCAAGAGACCTCAGGGGGGTGGAATGTCGAGCAGTACTTC.

This clonotype has a count of ten or more. V is TRBV6-2 or TRBV6-3 and J is TRBJ2-2; D gene unclear. The germline V gene encodes CDR1 MNHEY and CDR2 SVGEGT. The CDR3 extends over 14 amino acids. V was pared by 4 bases and J by 5 bases, with 11 bases between. CDR3 in amino acids: CASSSSETTGELFF. The CDR3 DNA reads as TGTGCCAGCAGTTCCTCAGAGACTACCGGGGAGCTGTTTTTT.

This clonotype has only a few counts. It may be a read error: a sequence one base away is much more abundant. The CDR3 does not end in the conserved phenylalanine or tryptophan, so this is likely a read error. The chain carries TRBV14 and TRBJ2-7, with D possibly matching TRBD1 (6 bases). Trimming shortened V by 2 bases and J by 3 bases, and 8 bases separated the two germline ends. Looked up from germline, CDR1 is SGHDN and CDR2 is FVKESK. The CDR3 has 13 residues. The chain's CDR3 is CASSQTTGYEQYS. The CDR3 bases are TGTGCCAGCAGCCAAACGACAGGCTACGAGCAGTACTCC.

This clonotype was detected many times. The chain recombines TRBV24-1 with TRBJ2-1, with a weak D call TRBD1 (6 bases). The length of the CDR3 is 15 residues. V was trimmed by 3 bases and J by 3 bases, leaving 11 bases between them. Per the germline V gene, CDR1 is KGHDR and CDR2 is SFDVKD. CDR3 sequence: CATSDEQGLYNEQFF. CDR3 nucleotides: TGTGCCACCAGTGATGAACAGGGTCTCTACAATGAGCAGTTCTTC.

The chain employs TRBV12-3 or TRBV12-4 and TRBJ1-5; TRBD1 might be the D (5 bases). V was trimmed by 3 bases and J by 5 bases, leaving 8 bases between them. The CDR3 has 13 residues. The DNA for the CDR3 is TGTGCCAGCAGTTTCCGGGGGTATCAGCCCCAGCATTTT. This translates into CASSFRGYQPQHF.

Notes on this clonotype: With a much larger clone just one base away, this may be a read error. The V and J genes are TRBV12-3 or TRBV12-4 and TRBJ2-1; no clear D. CDR3 length: 11 amino acids. Trimming took 7 bases from V and 9 from J, leaving 10 bases between them. The CDR3 sequence is CASTIGSEQFF. The CDR3 region has the DNA TGTGCCAGCACTATTGGAAGTGAGCAGTTCTTC.

This clonotype showed up many times. The rearrangement uses TRBV3-1 and TRBJ2-3, with 12 bases fitting TRBD2. Germline trimming cut 4 bases from V and 2 bases from J; bases unmatched to any gene: 7. Germline V CDR1 and CDR2: LGHDT, YNNKEL (reference sequence). The CDR3 is made up of 17 amino acids. This chain's CDR3 is CASSPGLAGPFTDTQYF. The CDR3, as DNA: TGTGCCAGCAGCCCGGGACTAGCGGGCCCCTTCACAGATACGCAGTATTTT.